The clone carrying this T cell receptor beta chain ranks as medium-sized. Its antigen is as yet unknown. Germline and junction disagree at one end, which may indicate a read error. Germline CDR1 and CDR2: MNHNS and SASEGT. This CDR3 has 13 amino acids. TCRdb re-called the reads through MiXCR, storing one row per CDR3 protein. The sample shows approximately 3,000 distinct CDR3 sequences, about a sixth of them seen only once. The sample is drawn from a study of liver allograft versus peripheral blood T cells. Background on the study: Transplanted livers held T cell receptor repertoires, and these were compared with repertoires in recipients' peripheral blood.

Study-wide results and caveats: Reported data describe T cell receptor repertoires within liver allografts as differing from those in peripheral blood.

The source is a human patient who had a liver transplant. Some T cells here may be from the graft donor. V usage is TRBV6-1 and J usage is TRBJ2-7; 9 bases line up with TRBD1. CDR3 coding DNA: TGTGCCAGCAGTTACTCCCCGGGACAGGGCCTTCACTTC. Translation: CASSYSPGQGLHF.